This TCR beta chain was obtained from a study of T cell clonality in common variable immunodeficiency. Control and CVID samples contributed equal amounts of genomic DNA. Profiled with immunoSEQ multiplex PCR; TCRdb holds only in-frame clones, not every one. This set yields tens of thousands of clones and no singletons; the top ten hold 8% to 13%. The CDR3 consists of 16 residues. The germline V gene has CDR1 MDHEN and CDR2 SYDVKM. V lost 3 bases to trimming and J lost 1 base; unmatched junction nucleotides: 8. This clone was recorded at least ten times. Its antigen is unknown. The CDR3 extends 3 residues past the end of the read, so its final part is completed from the germline J gene. General study points: Links between repertoire features and CVID complications were heterogeneity-limited. Compared with healthy controls, CVID subjects showed increased TCRbeta clonality, mostly in about a third. Fewer deletions and N-nucleotide insertions were reportedly seen in common variable immunodeficiency TCR beta sequences.

This clonotype was sampled from a person aged 18 to 69 in good health. Sequenced material: peripheral blood mononuclear cells. The J gene is TRBJ2-7, the V gene TRBV28; 8 bases are shared with TRBD2. The CDR3 loop reads CASSFLLAGPSYEQYF. The CDR3 bases that were read are TGTGCCAGCAGTTTTCTTCTAGCGGGCCCTTCCTACGAG.